The rows below give T cell receptor beta chains drawn from one sample of a study of shared clonotypes between healthy human individuals. Libraries were prepared by immunoSEQ multiplex PCR; TCRdb keeps only in-frame clonotypes and omits some of them. The table lists around 1 million clones, approximately 80% of them singletons. The source material was memory CD4+ T cells sorted from blood. All receptors derive from a man aged 18 to 29 in good health. Both conserved end residues are part of each CDR3. A D gene is named only where the DNA matches it firmly. Not all rows give a size; the values are once, few, many and, for expanded clones, a class.

v_call	clone_size	d_call	j_call	cdr3_nt	cdr3_aa
TRBV6-5	.	.	TRBJ2-4	TGTGCCAGCAGTCCTGGACTGGCAGCCAAAAACATTCAGTACTTC	CASSPGLAAKNIQYF
TRBV6-1	once	.	TRBJ1-1	TGTGCCGAGAGCAGTAACTGGGTCTCTGAAGCTTTCTTT	CAESSNWVSEAFF
TRBV4-2	.	.	TRBJ2-3	TGTGCCAGCAGCCAAGAAGAGGGGAGCACAGATACGCAGTATTTT	CASSQEEGSTDTQYF
TRBV29-1	.	TRBD1	TRBJ2-5	TGCAGCGTTGTACAGGGGGCGGCGGGAGAGACCCAGTACTTC	CSVVQGAAGETQYF
TRBV20-1	few	TRBD2	TRBJ2-3	TGCGGGACTAGCATTGCAGATACGCAGTATTTT	CGTSIADTQYF
TRBV5-1	.	TRBD1	TRBJ1-6	TGCGCCAGCAGCCGGACAGGGACATTTAGCAATTCACCCCTCCACTTT	CASSRTGTFSNSPLHF
TRBV6-4	.	TRBD2	TRBJ2-1	TGTGCCAGCAGAGACGAGCTAGCGGGAGGAGTGCAGTTCTTC	CASRDELAGGVQFF
TRBV2	.	TRBD2	TRBJ2-5	TGTGCCAGCAGTGCCGCTCTGGGACTAGCCTCAGAGACCCAGTACTTC	CASSAALGLASETQYF
TRBV5-1	.	.	TRBJ2-6	TGCGCCAGCAGCTTGGGACAGTCTGGGGCCAACGTCCTGACTTTC	CASSLGQSGANVLTF
TRBV5-1	.	TRBD2	TRBJ2-3	TGCGCCAGCAGCTTGGTGTGGACTAGCGGGGGGGCAAAAGATACGCAGTATTTT	CASSLVWTSGGAKDTQYF
TRBV5-1	.	.	TRBJ2-5	TGCGCCAGCAGTCGGGCGCAAGAGACCCAGTACTTC	CASSRAQETQYF
TRBV5-4	.	.	TRBJ2-5	TGTGCCAGCAGCTTGGCCGGGAGAGGAGAGACCCAGTACTTC	CASSLAGRGETQYF
TRBV4-1	few	.	TRBJ2-2	TGCGCCAGCAGCCACCTCATGGGGACACCGAACACCGGGGAGCTGTTTTTT	CASSHLMGTPNTGELFF
TRBV30	few	.	TRBJ2-6	TGTGCCTGGGAAATACATTCTGGGGCCAACGTCCTGACTTTC	CAWEIHSGANVLTF
TRBV10-2	many	.	TRBJ1-1	TGCGCCAGCAGTGGCAGTTTTAACACTGAAGCTTTCTTT	CASSGSFNTEAFF
TRBV5-6	.	TRBD1	TRBJ1-3	TGTGCCAGCAGCTTGAGGGGGCAGGGGTCTGGAAACACCATATATTTT	CASSLRGQGSGNTIYF
TRBV5-1	.	.	TRBJ1-6	TGCGCCAGCAGCATGGACCCCTATTCACCCCTCCACTTT	CASSMDPYSPLHF
TRBV5-1	once	.	TRBJ2-2	TGCGCCAGCAGCGTACCGGGACCGGACACCGGGGAGCTGTTTTTT	CASSVPGPDTGELFF
TRBV18	.	.	TRBJ1-2	TGTGCCAGCTCACCTGCGGGGCGGTATGGCTACACCTTC	CASSPAGRYGYTF
TRBV6-6	.	.	TRBJ1-2	TGTGCCAGCAGTTACTCGATGAGGGGGACGGCCTATGGCTACACCTTC	CASSYSMRGTAYGYTF
TRBV6-6	.	TRBD1	TRBJ2-7	TGTGCCAGCAGTTACGACAGGGGGCGAGGTTACGAGCAGTACTTC	CASSYDRGRGYEQYF
TRBV7-9	.	.	TRBJ2-7	TGTGCCAGCAGCCATCCGGGATCTACCTACGAGCAGTACTTC	CASSHPGSTYEQYF
TRBV2	.	TRBD2	TRBJ2-1	TGTGCCAGCAGCCCCTTCGGGGGGGTCTCCTACAATGAGCAGTTCTTC	CASSPFGGVSYNEQFF
TRBV30	.	TRBD2	TRBJ2-1	TGTGCCTTTAGCGGGGACTCCTACAATGAGCAGTTCTTC	CAFSGDSYNEQFF
TRBV14	.	TRBD2	TRBJ2-3	TGTGCCAGCAGTCGCGGGGGGACGGGCACAGATACGCAGTATTTT	CASSRGGTGTDTQYF
TRBV9	.	.	TRBJ1-6	TGTGCCAGCAGCGCCGGGGACACCGGGAATTCACCCCTCCACTTT	CASSAGDTGNSPLHF
TRBV9	.	TRBD1	TRBJ1-5	TGTGCCAGCAGCGTCAGCCGGGACAGCCCCCAGCATTTT	CASSVSRDSPQHF
TRBV10-3	.	.	TRBJ2-7	TGTGCCATCAGTGAGGAGAGAGCTGGGGCAGGGGGGGAGCAGTACTTC	CAISEERAGAGGEQYF
TRBV30	.	.	TRBJ1-5	TGTGCCTGGAGACCCGGGACGGCAAGCAATCAGCCCCAGCATTTT	CAWRPGTASNQPQHF
TRBV4-1	.	TRBD2	TRBJ2-7	TGCGCCAGCAGCCTGGCTAGCGGGAGTCTGTACGAGCAGTACTTC	CASSLASGSLYEQYF
TRBV11-3	.	TRBD2	TRBJ2-1	TGTGCCAGCAGCTCTAGCGGGAGTTGGAACAATGAGCAGTTCTTC	CASSSSGSWNNEQFF
TRBV5-1	.	TRBD1	TRBJ1-4	TGCGCCAGCAGCTCAACACAGGGGGGGAATGAAAAACTGTTTTTT	CASSSTQGGNEKLFF
TRBV5-1	few	.	TRBJ2-5	TGCGCCAGCAGCTTGGTGACAGGCACTAGGCAAGAGACCCAGTACTTC	CASSLVTGTRQETQYF
TRBV19	.	.	TRBJ1-5	TGTGCCAGTAGTATAGGATTAAAGACAGGATCCCAGCATTTT	CASSIGLKTGSQHF
TRBV28	.	TRBD1	TRBJ2-4	TGTGCCAGCAGTCTGACAGGGATTTTTGACAAAAACATTCAGTACTTC	CASSLTGIFDKNIQYF
TRBV10-3	few	TRBD1	TRBJ2-2	TGTGCCATCCGGGGACAGGGTGCCGGGGAGCTGTTTTTT	CAIRGQGAGELFF
TRBV7-2	once	.	TRBJ2-7	TGTGCCAGCAGTTCCAGCTCCTACGAGCAGTACTTC	CASSSSSYEQYF
TRBV20-1	.	.	TRBJ1-2	TGCAGTGGTCGCGTCGCCTATGGCTACACCTTC	CSGRVAYGYTF
TRBV5-1	.	.	TRBJ1-3	TGCGCCAGCAGCCTGGAGGGACCGCGCTCTGGAAACACCATATATTTT	CASSLEGPRSGNTIYF
TRBV28	.	.	TRBJ1-4	TGTGCCAGCAGTTTTAGGGGACTTAATGAAAAACTGTTTTTT	CASSFRGLNEKLFF
TRBV4-2	.	TRBD2	TRBJ2-2	TGTGCCAGCAGCCCCACCGGGACTAGCGGGAGGGCCGACACCGGGGAGCTGTTTTTT	CASSPTGTSGRADTGELFF
TRBV7-9	.	.	TRBJ1-5	TGTGCCAGCAGCCCCGACATAGGTCAGCCCCAGCATTTT	CASSPDIGQPQHF
TRBV30	.	.	TRBJ1-1	TGTGCCTGGAGTGCAGGGTCGCTAAGGCTCCCCAAAGCTTTCTTT	CAWSAGSLRLPKAFF
TRBV9	.	.	TRBJ1-6	TGTGCCAGCAGCGTAGCTGCGGAGAGCTATAATTCACCCCTCCACTTT	CASSVAAESYNSPLHF
TRBV30	few	TRBD2	TRBJ2-1	TGTGCCTGGAGGCCGGGGGGGGCGAGCTACAATGAGCAGTTCTTC	CAWRPGGASYNEQFF
TRBV6-6	.	.	TRBJ2-5	TGTGCCAGCAGTACCCTAACGGGAGAGACCCAGTACTTC	CASSTLTGETQYF
TRBV14	.	.	TRBJ1-2	TGTGCCAGCAGCCAAGGTTCCGCTAACTATGGCTACACCTTC	CASSQGSANYGYTF
TRBV5-1	.	.	TRBJ1-2	TGCGCCAGCAGCTCGGGGGTTAGCTATGGCTACACCTTC	CASSSGVSYGYTF
TRBV7-7	.	TRBD2	TRBJ2-5	TGTGCTAGCAGCTTCGGGGGGGTGGAGACCCAGTACTTC	CASSFGGVETQYF